The present TCR beta chain was sequenced within a study of T cell clones after liver transplantation. CDR3 length: 11 amino acids. Germline V gives CDR1 SGHTA, CDR2 FQGNSA. V lost 5 bases and J lost 4, with 6 bases in between. The data were produced by immunoSEQ multiplex PCR, yet TCRdb's version contains in-frame clones alone and is incomplete. The repertoire holds more than 100,000 clones, with around four fifths as singletons. The material sequenced was CD4+ T cells from blood, taken approximately 45 months after liver transplant. This sequence originates from a human patient who received a liver transplant. Some of these T cells may belong to the graft donor. The V gene is TRBV7-2, the J gene TRBJ2-7; D unresolved. CDR3 sequence (DNA): TGTGCCAGCAGCCCAAGTTACGAGCAGTACTTC. Translated: CASSPSYEQYF.